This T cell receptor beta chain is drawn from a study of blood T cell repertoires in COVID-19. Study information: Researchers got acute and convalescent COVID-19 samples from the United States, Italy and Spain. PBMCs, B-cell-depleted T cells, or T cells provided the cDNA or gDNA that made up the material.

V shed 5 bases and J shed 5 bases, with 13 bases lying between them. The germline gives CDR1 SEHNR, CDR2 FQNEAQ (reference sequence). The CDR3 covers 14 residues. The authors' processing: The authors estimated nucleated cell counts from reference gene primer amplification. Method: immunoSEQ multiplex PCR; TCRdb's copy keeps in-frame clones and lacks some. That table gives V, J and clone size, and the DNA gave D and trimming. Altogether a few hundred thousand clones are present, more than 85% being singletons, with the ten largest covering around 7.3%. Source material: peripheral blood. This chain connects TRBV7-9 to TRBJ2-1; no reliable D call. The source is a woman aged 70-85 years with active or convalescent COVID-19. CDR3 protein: CASSPLGENNEQFF. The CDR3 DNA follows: TGTGCCAGCAGCCCCTTAGGAGAGAACAATGAGCAGTTCTTC.